Each of the 17 T cell receptor beta chains below was sequenced from the same sample in a study of cytomegalovirus exposure and HLA in healthy donors. A multiplex PCR was run with 60 Vbeta primers and 13 Jbeta primers. Some clones are missing from TCRdb's copy, which holds only in-frame ones; the method was immunoSEQ multiplex PCR. This sample has 110,000 to 150,000 clones, with 68% found just once. Sequencing was carried out using PBMCs. These receptors were collected from a man aged 60-69 years in good health and CMV-seronegative.

Of note for this clone: Its ends do not fully match the called genes, so a read error is possible. This chain uses TRBV11-3 with TRBJ2-5; D is perhaps TRBD2 (5 bases). Germline assignment: CDR1 SGHNT and CDR2 YENEEA. The CDR3 is 13 amino acids. CDR3 loop: CASSSGVQGTQYF. Here the CDR3 DNA reads TGTGCCAGCAGTTCCGGGGTCCAAGGGACCCAGTACTTC.

The gene calls are TRBV4-1 and TRBJ1-1; 7 nucleotides line up with TRBD1. Germline CDR1 reads MGHRA; CDR2 reads YSYEKL. The CDR3 covers 16 residues. J lost 1 base, V lost 4 bases, and 9 bases had no gene match. The DNA for the CDR3 is TGCGCCAGCAGCCTCTCGACAGGGACGCCGAACACTGAAGCTTTCTTT. This encodes CASSLSTGTPNTEAFF.

The chain is built from TRBV29-1 and TRBJ1-1; perhaps TRBD1 as D (6 bases). The CDR3 is made up of 13 amino acids. The V end was cut by 7 bases, the J end by 2 bases, with 14 bases between. Germline V gene data show CDR1 as SQVTM and CDR2 as ANQGSEA. Written as DNA, the CDR3 is TGCAGCGCGTCGACAGGAGTTAACACTGAAGCTTTCTTT. Translation: CSASTGVNTEAFF.

The chain recombines TRBV28 with TRBJ1-4; no definite D call. The germline V gene has CDR1 MDHEN and CDR2 SYDVKM. The CDR3 length is 15 residues. Trimming pared 7 bases from V and 6 bases from J, leaving 18 bases between. CDR3 nucleotides: TGTGCCAGCAACCCCCAGGCCCTTTTAGATGAAAAACTGTTTTTT. Its protein is CASNPQALLDEKLFF.

The V gene is TRBV9, the J gene TRBJ2-3; 13 nucleotides match TRBD2. Germline trimming cut 4 bases from V and 0 bases from J; bases unmatched to any gene: 17. This CDR3 is built from 21 residues. Germline-derived CDR1 and CDR2 are SGDLS and YYNGEE. CDR3 sequence reads: CASSSNPLGLAGEPSTDTQYF. The DNA for the CDR3 is TGTGCCAGCAGCTCTAACCCTCTTGGACTAGCGGGAGAACCAAGCACAGATACGCAGTATTTT.

V usage is TRBV5-8 and J usage is TRBJ2-7; TRBD2 aligns across 10 bases. CDR1 and CDR2 from the germline V gene are SGHTS and YDEGEE. V dropped 4 bases and J dropped 3; count of bases not matched to a gene: 13. The CDR3 has 17 residues. The CDR3 is CASSRHLAGGTFYEQYF. The CDR3 DNA sequence: TGTGCCAGCAGCCGCCATTTAGCGGGAGGCACCTTCTACGAGCAGTACTTC.

V and J are TRBV28 and TRBJ2-1; 8 bases are a match to TRBD2. Germline lookup yields CDR1 MDHEN and CDR2 SYDVKM. The CDR3 covers 15 residues. With 7 bases clipped from V and 5 bases from J, the junction kept 10 bases outside the gene matches. This CDR3 reads CASKAVGLANNEQFF. The CDR3 DNA sequence: TGTGCCAGCAAAGCCGTAGGACTAGCCAACAATGAGCAGTTCTTC.

V is TRBV15 and J is TRBJ2-3, with 11 nucleotides matching TRBD2. Losses at the gene ends were 4 bases for V and 1 base for J; bases not matched to a gene: 4. In germline, CDR1 is LNHNV, CDR2 YYDKDF (reference sequence). The CDR3 is 16 amino acids. The CDR3 bases are TGTGCCACCAGCACTCGGACTAGCGGGCGCACAGATACGCAGTATTTT. It codes for CATSTRTSGRTDTQYF.

The chain is built from TRBV6-6 and TRBJ2-1; TRBD1 agrees at 7 bases. V shed 0 bases, J shed 6 bases, and the junction held 2 bases outside the gene matches. The length of the CDR3 is 14 residues. Germline V gene sequence: CDR1 MNHNY, CDR2 SVGAGI (reference sequence). The CDR3: CASSYSDRANEQFF. CDR3 DNA sequence: TGTGCCAGCAGTTACTCAGACAGGGCCAATGAGCAGTTCTTC.

DNA for the CDR3: TGCAGCGTAGATGACAGGGGGGCGGACGAGCAGTACTTC. As protein: CSVDDRGADEQYF. The chain recombines TRBV29-1 with TRBJ2-7; TRBD1 matches at 9 bases. The CDR3 consists of 13 residues. After removal of 6 bases from V and 5 bases from J, the junction contained 8 bases not matched to a gene. Germline lookup yields CDR1 SQVTM and CDR2 ANQGSEA.

This clone was counted once. This sequence joins TRBV5-5 and TRBJ2-7; possible D gene TRBD2, 5 bases. Germline V gene sequence: CDR1 SGHKS, CDR2 YYEKEE (reference sequence). The CDR3 is 13 amino acids. V gave up 0 bases and J gave up 12 bases, with 16 bases separating them. The CDR3 sequence is CASSLDAGGYPYF. CDR3 nucleotides: TGTGCCAGCAGCTTGGATGCCGGAGGTTATCCGTACTTC.

The V gene is TRBV30, the J gene TRBJ1-1; unclear D gene. CDR3 length equals 12 residues. Germline V CDR1 and CDR2: GTSNPN, SVGIG (reference sequence). V was clipped by 0 bases and J by 7 bases, with 9 bases between them. The CDR3 protein is CAWSVPGSEAFF. The CDR3 coding sequence is TGTGCCTGGAGTGTACCAGGTAGTGAAGCTTTCTTT.

The rearrangement uses TRBV9 and TRBJ2-3, with 11 nucleotides matching TRBD2. The CDR3 extends over 16 amino acids. The V gene end was trimmed by 1 base and the J gene end by 5 bases; junction bases not matched to a gene: 6. The V gene's germline CDR1 is SGDLS and CDR2 YYNGEE. The CDR3 DNA sequence: TGTGCCAGCAGCGTAAGTAGCGGGAGGGCCGGAGATACGCAGTATTTT. It encodes CASSVSSGRAGDTQYF.

V usage is TRBV4-1 and J usage is TRBJ2-1; no definite D call. Germline V CDR1 and CDR2: MGHRA, YSYEKL. The CDR3 is 15 residues long. V dropped 0 bases and J dropped 0 bases, with 6 bases sitting between them. DNA of the CDR3: TGCGCCAGCAGCCAAGATGAGAGCTCCTACAATGAGCAGTTCTTC. It yields the protein CASSQDESSYNEQFF.

The V and J genes are TRBV5-1 and TRBJ2-1; TRBD2 agrees at 8 bases. The CDR3 spans 17 residues. Trimming cost V 0 bases and J 3 bases; bases outside gene matches: 8. Germline loops: CDR1 SGHRS, CDR2 YFSETQ. The chain's CDR3 is CASSLVPAGDSYNEQFF. The CDR3 nucleotides read TGCGCCAGCAGCTTGGTTCCAGCGGGAGATAGCTACAATGAGCAGTTCTTC.

This chain connects TRBV6-1 to TRBJ2-1; D gene unclear. The CDR3 is 12 amino acids. CDR1 and CDR2 from the germline V gene are MNHNS and SASEGT. The V gene lost 10 bases and the J gene lost 3 bases, with 10 bases spanning the gap. In DNA, the CDR3 is TGTGCCATAAGGCGGAGCTACAATGAGCAGTTCTTC. Protein: CAIRRSYNEQFF.

The chain carries TRBV5-1 and TRBJ2-7, with TRBD1 matching 8 bases. Germline lookup yields CDR1 SGHRS and CDR2 YFSETQ. Unmatched junction bases numbered 6, after V lost 2 bases and J lost 5 bases. There are 14 residues in the CDR3. The DNA for the CDR3 is TGCGCCAGCAGCTTAGTACAGGGGGTGGACGAGCAGTACTTC. It is translated as CASSLVQGVDEQYF.